The clone carrying this TCR beta chain occurred a few times. Antigen unknown. This entry comes from a study of T cells in Graves' hyperthyroidism and ophthalmopathy. As for the study in general: Pretreatment peripheral blood was obtained at initial diagnosis. Overall study findings and caveats: The model anticipated ophthalmopathy a median around six months pre-onset. By a 13 V-J model, ophthalmopathy was set apart from stable hyperthyroidism.

This CDR3 region has 15 residues. Germline CDR1 reads SEHNR; CDR2 reads FQNEAQ (reference sequence). The germline V and J ends were trimmed by 11 bases and 0 bases, with 17 bases remaining between them. Amplification yielded TCR beta CDR3 regions, with RNA transcripts as the source. TCR CDR3 regions were first amplified by RT-PCR with HTBI primers. TCRdb re-called the multiplex PCR reads with MiXCR, one entry per CDR3 protein. Of approximately 600,000 distinct CDR3 sequences in the sample, less than 25% were seen once. The sequencing input was blood. The sequence came from a young man with Graves' ophthalmopathy. The chain joins TRBV7-9 to TRBJ2-1; D perhaps matches TRBD1 (6 bases). DNA of the CDR3: TGTGCCGGCCAGGGGCCCCAAATCTCCTACAATGAGCAGTTCTTC. This gives the protein CAGQGPQISYNEQFF. Using reference TRBV7-9 and TRBJ2-1 for the parts outside the CDR3, the full variable domain is DTGVSQNPRHKITKRGQNVTFRCDPISEHNRLYWYRQTLGQGPEFLTYFQNEAQLEKSRLLSDRFSAERPKGSFSTLEIQRTEQGDSAMYLCAGQGPQISYNEQFFGPGTRLTVL.